The 15 T cell receptor beta chains presented below share a single source sample, sequenced in a study of OX40 agonist ivuxolimab in advanced cancers. Measured with immunoSEQ multiplex PCR; TCRdb has only the in-frame clones, and not every one. This table has tens of thousands of clones, roughly 84% appearing once. The starting material was CD4+ or CD8+ T cells sorted from blood, obtained in a trial of the OX40 agonist ivuxolimab. These receptors all stem from an adult with an advanced solid tumor such as melanoma, head and neck, liver or kidney cancer.

The chain carries TRBV28 and TRBJ2-2; the match to TRBD1 covers 12 bases. After removal of 5 bases from V and 4 bases from J, the junction contained 2 bases not matched to a gene. Germline V gives CDR1 MDHEN, CDR2 SYDVKM. This CDR3 comprises 15 residues. In DNA, the CDR3 is TGTGCCAGCAGTGGGACAGGGGGCATCACCGGGGAGCTGTTTTTT. It yields the protein CASSGTGGITGELFF.

J is TRBJ1-2 and V is TRBV9, with 7 bases identical to TRBD1. This CDR3 has 15 residues. Germline V CDR1 and CDR2: SGDLS, YYNGEE. Unmatched junction bases numbered 7, after V lost 3 bases and J lost 2 bases. The CDR3 here is CASSGVVQGNYGYTF. Written as DNA, the CDR3 is TGTGCCAGCAGCGGAGTGGTACAGGGGAACTATGGCTACACCTTC. Full variable domain (rest looked up from reference TRBV9 and TRBJ1-2): DSGVTQTPKHLITATGQRVTLRCSPRSGDLSVYWYQQSLDQGLQFLIQYYNGEERAKGNILERFSAQQFPDLHSELNLSSLELGDSALYFCASSGVVQGNYGYTFGSGTRLTVV.

The rearrangement links TRBV11-3 to TRBJ1-2; D perhaps matches TRBD1 (6 bases). V lost 6 bases, J lost 7 bases, and 18 bases lay in between. There are 14 residues in the CDR3. The germline V gene has CDR1 SGHNT and CDR2 YENEEA. This CDR3 reads CASSLRDISFGYTF. For the CDR3, the DNA is TGTGCCAGCAGTCTCCGGGACATTAGTTTTGGCTACACCTTC.

The genes are TRBV14 and TRBJ2-4; D ambiguous. In germline, CDR1 is SGHDN, CDR2 FVKESK. This CDR3 comprises 12 residues. V lost 4 bases to trimming and J lost 7 bases, with 8 bases between them. The CDR3 loop is CASSRNRNIQYF. CDR3 sequence (DNA): TGTGCCAGCAGCCGAAACCGGAACATTCAGTACTTC.

The rearrangement links TRBV19 to TRBJ2-1; 8 bases are a match to TRBD1. Germline CDR1 reads LNHDA; CDR2 reads SQIVND (reference sequence). V gave up 1 base and J gave up 1 base; unmatched junction bases: 3. This CDR3 is 16 amino acids long. The CDR3 region is CASSIAWTGSYNEQFF. The CDR3 DNA reads as TGTGCCAGTAGTATAGCTTGGACAGGGTCCTACAATGAGCAGTTCTTC.

The V call is TRBV7-2, the J call TRBJ1-4, with D possibly matching TRBD1 (5 bases). The V end was cut by 3 bases, the J end by 7 bases, with 15 bases between. Germline lookup yields CDR1 SGHTA and CDR2 FQGNSA. The CDR3 spans 15 residues. The CDR3 DNA reads TGTGCCAGCAGCTTGTCGCGAAGGGGTGGTGAAAAACTGTTTTTT. It yields the protein CASSLSRRGGEKLFF.

This sequence joins TRBV5-1 and TRBJ2-3; 10 nucleotides agree with TRBD2. CDR1 SGHRS and CDR2 YFSETQ come from the germline V gene. Germline trimming cut 0 bases from V and 2 bases from J; bases unmatched to any gene: 9. There are 18 residues in the CDR3. Here the CDR3 DNA reads TGCGCCAGCAGCTTGGGGGCTAGCGGGGGAAGCCTCACAGATACGCAGTATTTT. Translating gives CASSLGASGGSLTDTQYF.

V is TRBV19 and J is TRBJ1-5; 7 nucleotides align to TRBD1. V shed 7 bases and J 6 bases; nucleotides not matched to a gene: 9. The CDR3 is 14 residues long. The V gene's germline CDR1 is LNHDA and CDR2 SQIVND (reference sequence). This chain's CDR3 is CASTQDRFAQPQHF. DNA of the CDR3: TGTGCCAGTACCCAGGACAGGTTCGCTCAGCCCCAGCATTTT.

The gene calls are TRBV30 and TRBJ1-1; 8 nucleotides agree with TRBD1. There are 18 residues in the CDR3. The V gene end was trimmed by 4 bases and the J gene end by 0 bases; junction bases not matched to a gene: 16. Germline V gives CDR1 GTSNPN, CDR2 SVGIG (reference sequence). CDR3 coding DNA: TGTGCCTGGACCCCCGGACAGGGAGGGGCCATAATGAACACTGAAGCTTTCTTT. Translation: CAWTPGQGGAIMNTEAFF.

This clone appeared a single time. The genes are TRBV28 and TRBJ2-5; 12 nucleotides align to TRBD2. Germline V lookup: CDR1 MDHEN, CDR2 SYDVKM. Losses at the gene ends were 6 bases for V and 5 bases for J; bases not matched to a gene: 7. This CDR3 contains 15 residues. The CDR3 sequence: CASSPGLAGTETQYF. In DNA, the CDR3 is TGTGCCAGCAGCCCTGGACTAGCGGGGACTGAGACCCAGTACTTC.

CDR3 sequence reads: CASSYTGTSGYEQYV. The CDR3 nucleotides are TGTGCCAGCAGTTACACCGGGACTAGCGGCTACGAGCAGTACGTC. The chain joins TRBV6-6 to TRBJ2-7, with 11 bases that match TRBD2. This CDR3 region has 15 residues. The germline V gene encodes CDR1 MNHNY and CDR2 SVGAGI (reference sequence). After removal of 2 bases from V and 3 bases from J, the junction contained 3 bases not matched to a gene.

The chain has TRBV11-1 and TRBJ2-7, with D possibly being TRBD2 (5 bases). Germline assignment: CDR1 SGHAT and CDR2 FQDESV (reference sequence). This CDR3 region has 11 residues. The V and J ends lost 4 bases and 7 bases respectively, with 8 bases between them. The CDR3 DNA reads TGTGCCAGCAGCTCCCGGGGAGAGCAGTACGTC. Protein product: CASSSRGEQYV.

This sequence joins TRBV2 and TRBJ2-2, with TRBD2 matching over 10 bases. The CDR3 runs 15 residues. The J segment lost 8 bases and the V segment lost 4 bases, leaving 7 bases of the junction unmatched. Germline CDR1 reads SNHLY; CDR2 reads FYNNEI. Here the CDR3 DNA reads TGTGCCAGCAGTGTTTCAACTAGCGGGGAAGGGGAGCTGTTTTTT. Amino acids: CASSVSTSGEGELFF.

V is TRBV5-1 and J is TRBJ1-2, with D perhaps matching TRBD1 (5 bases). Per germline, CDR1 SGHRS and CDR2 YFSETQ. Trimming shortened V by 0 bases and J by 6 bases, and 12 bases separated the two germline ends. CDR3 size: 14 residues. Here the CDR3 reads CASSLDGGEHGYTF. CDR3 DNA: TGCGCCAGCAGCTTGGACGGGGGTGAGCATGGCTACACCTTC.

The J gene is TRBJ2-5, the V gene TRBV6-5; D assignment may be TRBD1 or TRBD2 (6 bases each). This CDR3 contains 15 residues. Germline assignment: CDR1 MNHEY and CDR2 SVGAGI. Trimming shortened V by 5 bases and J by 2 bases, and 15 bases separated the two germline ends. CDR3 region: CASSPRGTSQETQYF. CDR3 DNA: TGTGCCAGCAGTCCTCGCGGGACATCTCAAGAGACCCAGTACTTC.